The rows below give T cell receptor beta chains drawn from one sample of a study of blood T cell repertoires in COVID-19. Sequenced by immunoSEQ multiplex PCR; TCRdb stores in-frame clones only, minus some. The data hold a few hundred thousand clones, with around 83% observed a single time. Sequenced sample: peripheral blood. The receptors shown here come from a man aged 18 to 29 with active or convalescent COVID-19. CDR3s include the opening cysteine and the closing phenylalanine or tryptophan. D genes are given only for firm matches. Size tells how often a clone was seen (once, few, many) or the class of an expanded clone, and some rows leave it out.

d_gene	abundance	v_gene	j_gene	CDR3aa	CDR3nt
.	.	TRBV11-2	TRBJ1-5	CASSQGRGSQPQHF	TGTGCCAGCAGCCAAGGTAGGGGTTCCCAGCCCCAGCATTTT
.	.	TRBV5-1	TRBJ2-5	CASSPGSGVETQYF	TGCGCCAGCAGCCCGGGCTCGGGGGTTGAGACCCAGTACTTC
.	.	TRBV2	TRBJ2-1	CASSLDFYSYNEQFF	TGTGCCAGCAGTCTGGACTTCTACTCCTACAATGAGCAGTTCTTC
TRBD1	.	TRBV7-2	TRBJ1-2	CASSLDSGTGGVNGYTF	TGTGCCAGCAGCTTAGATTCCGGGACAGGGGGCGTAAACGGCTACACCTTC
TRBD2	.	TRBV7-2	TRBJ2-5	CASSLLVLAGVQETQYF	TGTGCCAGCAGCTTACTAGTGCTAGCGGGGGTCCAAGAGACCCAGTACTTC
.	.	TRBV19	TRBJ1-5	CASGGWQGQPQHF	TGTGCCAGTGGGGGGTGGCAGGGTCAGCCCCAGCATTTT
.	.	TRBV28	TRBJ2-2	CASRLRGNTGELFF	TGTGCCAGCAGACTCAGAGGGAACACCGGGGAGCTGTTTTTT
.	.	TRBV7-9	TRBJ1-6	CASSLQDNSPLHF	TGTGCCAGCAGCCTCCAGGATAATTCACCCCTCCACTTT
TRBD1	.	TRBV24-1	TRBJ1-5	CATSDLGDRGQPQHF	TGTGCCACCAGTGATTTGGGGGACAGGGGTCAGCCCCAGCATTTT
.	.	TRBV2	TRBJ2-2	CASKPPLGGGDSGELFF	TGTGCCAGCAAGCCCCCTCTAGGGGGGGGAGACTCCGGGGAGCTGTTTTTT
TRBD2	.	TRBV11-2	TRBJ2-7	CASSRTSGEGEQYF	TGTGCCAGCAGCCGAACTAGCGGGGAAGGCGAGCAGTACTTC
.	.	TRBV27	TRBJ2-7	CASSFGSSGEQYF	TGTGCCAGCAGTTTTGGGAGTTCAGGCGAGCAGTACTTC
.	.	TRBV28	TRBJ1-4	CASSPTGRGEKLFF	TGTGCCAGCAGTCCGACAGGACGGGGCGAAAAACTGTTTTTT
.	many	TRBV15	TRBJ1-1	CATLRDRNTEAFF	TGTGCCACCTTGAGGGATAGGAACACTGAAGCTTTCTTT
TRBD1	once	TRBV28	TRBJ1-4	CASTPGGQEKLFF	TGTGCCAGCACCCCAGGGGGCCAGGAAAAACTGTTTTTT
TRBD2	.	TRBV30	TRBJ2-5	CAWSGLAETQYF	TGTGCCTGGAGCGGACTAGCGGAGACCCAGTACTTC
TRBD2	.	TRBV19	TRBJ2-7	CASSIQRDYEQYF	TGTGCCAGTAGTATCCAGCGGGACTACGAGCAGTACTTC
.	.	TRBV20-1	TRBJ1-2	CSARASYGYTF	TGCAGTGCTAGGGCTTCTTATGGCTACACCTTC
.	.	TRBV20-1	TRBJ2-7	CSASTGTYEQYF	TGCAGTGCTAGTACAGGGACCTACGAGCAGTACTTC
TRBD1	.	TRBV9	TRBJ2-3	CASSVTAQQGTYRVSDTQYF	TGTGCCAGCAGCGTAACGGCCCAACAGGGGACGTACAGGGTGTCAGATACGCAGTATTTT